These 14 T cell receptor beta chains came from one sample sequenced in a study of blood T cell repertoires in COVID-19. Clones were read by immunoSEQ multiplex PCR, and TCRdb kept only the in-frame ones, dropping some. The sample lists approximately 240,000 clones; about 85% were seen once. Sequencing was carried out using peripheral blood. The receptors stem from a man aged 50 to 60 who had recovered from COVID-19.

J is TRBJ2-3 and V is TRBV11-3; the match to TRBD2 covers 9 bases. The CDR3 consists of 17 residues. The junction had 7 bases not matched to a gene; V was cut back by 1 base and J by 2 bases. CDR1 SGHNT and CDR2 YENEEA come from the germline V gene. This CDR3 reads CASSLGIAGESTDTQYF. The DNA of the CDR3 is TGTGCCAGCAGCTTAGGAATAGCGGGGGAATCCACAGATACGCAGTATTTT.

This chain uses TRBV18 with TRBJ2-7; 12 bases fit TRBD2. Germline values: CDR1 KGHSH, CDR2 LQKENI. V shed 3 bases and J 0 bases; nucleotides not matched to a gene: 3. CDR3 length equals 16 residues. DNA of the CDR3: TGTGCCAGCTCACCGAGGACTAGCGGGAACTCCTACGAGCAGTACTTC. This sequence encodes CASSPRTSGNSYEQYF.

The rearrangement joins TRBV19 to TRBJ1-1; D unresolved. This CDR3 contains 14 residues. The germline V and J ends were trimmed by 3 bases and 4 bases, with 12 bases remaining between them. CDR1 LNHDA and CDR2 SQIVND come from the germline V gene (reference sequence). The CDR3 DNA reads as TGTGCCAGTAGTATCGATGGAGGGATCACTGAAGCTTTCTTT. Amino acids: CASSIDGGITEAFF.

The chain links TRBV9 to TRBJ2-2; 9 nucleotides line up with TRBD2. V trimming: 3 bases; J trimming: 4 bases; junction bases outside the gene matches: 10. This CDR3 is built from 17 residues. Germline lookup yields CDR1 SGDLS and CDR2 YYNGEE. The CDR3 DNA follows: TGTGCCAGCAGCGCCGCCTTTAGCGGGAGTGGCACCGGGGAGCTGTTTTTT. Translated, it gives CASSAAFSGSGTGELFF.

In DNA, the CDR3 is TGTGCCAGCATGGGACTTGGCGGGGGGCAGTTCTTC. It translates to CASMGLGGGQFF. The V call is TRBV6-5, the J call TRBJ2-1; 7 bases align to TRBD2. Trimming took 7 bases from V and 12 from J; bases not matched to a gene: 9. There are 12 residues in the CDR3. Germline V gene lookup returns CDR1 MNHEY and CDR2 SVGAGI.

The CDR3 is CASSSTSFNEQFF. Here the CDR3 DNA reads TGTGCCAGCAGCTCGACTAGTTTTAATGAGCAGTTCTTC. The chain links TRBV7-2 to TRBJ2-1, with TRBD2 as a possible D gene (6 bases). The CDR3 sequence is 13 residues long. Deletions cut 4 bases from V and 7 bases from J, with 11 bases between. Germline V CDR1 and CDR2: SGHTA, FQGNSA.

The rearrangement links TRBV11-2 to TRBJ2-6; TRBD2 might be the D (6 bases). There are 15 residues in the CDR3. V gave up 3 bases and J gave up 4 bases, with 10 bases separating them. The germline V gene encodes CDR1 SGHAT and CDR2 FQNNGV. This CDR3 reads CASSFGGLGANVLTF. For the CDR3, the DNA is TGTGCCAGCAGCTTCGGGGGACTCGGGGCCAACGTCCTGACTTTC.

In nucleotides, the CDR3 is TGTGCCAGCAGACCACGTAGCGGGACGCCCTACGAGCAGTACTTC. This sequence encodes CASRPRSGTPYEQYF. The chain employs TRBV11-2 and TRBJ2-7; TRBD2 matches 8 bases. V shed 6 bases, J shed 2 bases, and the junction held 9 bases outside the gene matches. The CDR3 is made up of 15 amino acids. CDR1 and CDR2 (germline): SGHAT, FQNNGV.

The chain's CDR3 is CASSFKRELYEQYF. DNA for the CDR3: TGTGCCAGCAGTTTTAAGCGGGAGCTATACGAGCAGTACTTC. The chain employs TRBV6-5 and TRBJ2-7; 8 positions agree with TRBD2. Germline CDR1 MNHEY, CDR2 SVGAGI. With V trimmed by 4 bases and J by 4 bases, 6 bases remained unmatched. This CDR3 region has 14 residues.

V is TRBV3-1 (or the pseudogene TRBV3-2) and J is TRBJ2-5; 12 bases agree with TRBD2. CDR3 length equals 15 residues. Germline lookup yields CDR1 LGHDT and CDR2 YNNKEL (reference sequence). V lost 4 bases, J lost 5 bases, and 5 bases stayed unmatched. In nucleotides, the CDR3 is TGTGCCAGCAGCCTTAGGACTAGCGGGGTCGAGACCCAGTACTTC. Its translation: CASSLRTSGVETQYF.

The genes are TRBV6-5 and TRBJ1-5, with 8 bases lining up with TRBD1. CDR3 length equals 15 residues. The trim removed 0 bases at V and 7 bases at J, leaving 5 bases unmatched. Germline V lookup: CDR1 MNHEY, CDR2 SVGAGI. The DNA of the CDR3 is TGTGCCAGCAGTTACTCGTACAGGGGGGGACAGCCCCAGCATTTT. It specifies CASSYSYRGGQPQHF.

This clone was recorded once. This chain links TRBV6-5 with TRBJ1-1; the match to TRBD1 covers 7 bases. CDR1 and CDR2 from the germline V gene are MNHEY and SVGAGI. V was pared by 0 bases and J by 10 bases, with 8 bases of the junction left unmatched. The CDR3 is 14 amino acids. The CDR3 bases are TGTGCCAGCAGTTACTCGAACAGGGGAGATGGAGCTTTCTTT. Its translation: CASSYSNRGDGAFF.

The chain recombines TRBV7-2 with TRBJ2-3, with D possibly TRBD2 on 6 matching bases. This CDR3 comprises 15 residues. Trimming took off 4 bases at V and 6 bases at J, with 17 bases between the two ends. CDR1 is SGHTA and CDR2 is FQGNSA in the germline V gene. CDR3 in amino acids: CASSSGGGLGDTQYF. In DNA, the CDR3 is TGTGCCAGCAGCTCGGGTGGGGGGTTAGGGGATACGCAGTATTTT.

This clone was seen more than once but under ten times. The chain joins TRBV29-1 to TRBJ1-3; D is ambiguous. This CDR3 has 14 amino acids. Trimming removed 7 bases at V and 0 bases at J, with 13 bases between. Germline V gene data show CDR1 as SQVTM and CDR2 as ANQGSEA. CDR3 sequence (DNA): TGCAGCGCTACTGCGTATAACTCTGGAAACACCATATATTTT. It is translated as CSATAYNSGNTIYF. Variable domain in full (rest from reference TRBV29-1 and TRBJ1-3): SAVISQKPSRDICQRGTSLTIQCQVDSQVTMMFWYRQQPGQSLTLIATANQGSEATYESGFVIDKFPISRPNLTFSTLTVSNMSPEDSSIYLCSATAYNSGNTIYFGEGSWLTVV.